The T cell receptor (beta chain) under discussion was sequenced for a study of blood T cell repertoires in COVID-19. Study-level background: The study drew acute and convalescent COVID-19 samples from the United States, Italy and Spain.

Germline trimming cut 6 bases from V and 2 bases from J; bases unmatched to any gene: 12. CDR1 is SNHLY and CDR2 is FYNNEI in the germline V gene. The CDR3 has 17 residues. This clone has just a few counts. Original handling: It was from reference gene primer amplification that nucleated cell counts were estimated. The assay was immunoSEQ multiplex PCR, and TCRdb's table has in-frame clones only and misses some. Clonal size and the V and J genes are those of that table, whereas D and trimming came from the DNA. The data contain 100,000 to 120,000 clones, over 75% of them singletons. Sequencing used peripheral blood. V and J are TRBV2 and TRBJ2-7; TRBD2 matches at 11 bases. This sequence was found in a woman aged 80 or over with active or convalescent COVID-19. The CDR3 DNA reads as TGTGCCAGCAGGGGCGGGTTAGCGGGAGGGACTCCCTACGAGCAGTACTTC. Its translation: CASRGGLAGGTPYEQYF.